These 4 T cell receptor beta chains originate from one sample sequenced in a study of CD8 T cells in Susac syndrome. Random hexamers were used to reverse transcribe the RNA input (about 0.5 to 1 ug). Each CDR3 protein is one row after TCRdb ran MiXCR on the immunoSEQ multiplex PCR reads. The sample includes more than 95,000 distinct CDR3 sequences, roughly 93% of them seen just once. The sequencing sample was made of CD4+ T cells from PBMCs. The source of these receptors is a human donor with multiple sclerosis.

The CDR3 DNA is TGTGCCAGCAGTCTTCCAGGGACTAAGGAAATTCAGTACTTC. Protein sequence: CASSLPGTKEIQYF. The V call is TRBV28, the J call TRBJ2-4; 7 positions agree with TRBD2. Per germline, CDR1 MDHEN and CDR2 SYDVKM. V shed 5 bases, J shed 10 bases, and the junction held 11 bases outside the gene matches. CDR3 length: 14 amino acids.

The chain is built from TRBV24-1 and TRBJ1-2, with TRBD1 identical over 8 bases. CDR1 and CDR2 (germline): KGHDR, SFDVKD. V dropped 3 bases and J dropped 8; count of bases not matched to a gene: 13. The CDR3 has 16 amino acids. The CDR3 DNA reads as TGTGCCACCAGTGATCCCCCGGGACAGGAGGCTGAAGGCTACACCTTC. This codes for CATSDPPGQEAEGYTF.

V and J are TRBV29-1 and TRBJ1-2; 9 nucleotides agree with TRBD1. The CDR3 has 13 residues. V was clipped by 7 bases and J by 7 bases; unmatched bases: 10. Per the germline V gene, CDR1 is SQVTM and CDR2 is ANQGSEA. The CDR3: CSAVDRGRLGYTF. CDR3 nucleotides: TGCAGCGCAGTGGACAGGGGAAGACTTGGCTACACCTTC.

This chain links TRBV6-1 with TRBJ2-1; 15 nucleotides line up with TRBD2. The V segment lost 6 bases and the J segment 3 bases; nucleotides outside the gene matches: 12. In germline, CDR1 is MNHNS, CDR2 SASEGT. CDR3 length equals 19 residues. DNA of the CDR3: TGTGCCAGCAGCCCGCTGGGACTAGCGGGGGGCGATCTCTACAATGAGCAGTTCTTC. The encoded protein is CASSPLGLAGGDLYNEQFF.